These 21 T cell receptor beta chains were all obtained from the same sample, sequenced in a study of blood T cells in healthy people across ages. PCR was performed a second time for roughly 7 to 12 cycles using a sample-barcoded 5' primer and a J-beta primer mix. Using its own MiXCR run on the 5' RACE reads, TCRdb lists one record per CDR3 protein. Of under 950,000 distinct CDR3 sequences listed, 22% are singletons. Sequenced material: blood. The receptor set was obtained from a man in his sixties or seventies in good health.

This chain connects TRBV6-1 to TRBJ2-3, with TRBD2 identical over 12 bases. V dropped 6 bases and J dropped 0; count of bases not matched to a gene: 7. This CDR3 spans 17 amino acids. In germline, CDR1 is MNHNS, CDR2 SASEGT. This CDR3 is CASRGLAGPTSTDTQYF. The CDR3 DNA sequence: TGTGCCAGCAGAGGACTAGCGGGGCCTACTAGCACAGATACGCAGTATTTT.

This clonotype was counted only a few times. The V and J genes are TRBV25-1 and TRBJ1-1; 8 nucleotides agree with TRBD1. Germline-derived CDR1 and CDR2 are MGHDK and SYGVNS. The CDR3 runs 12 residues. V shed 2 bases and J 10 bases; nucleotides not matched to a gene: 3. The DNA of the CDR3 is TGTGCCAGCAGTGAACCCGACAGGGGAGCTTTCTTT. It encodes CASSEPDRGAFF.

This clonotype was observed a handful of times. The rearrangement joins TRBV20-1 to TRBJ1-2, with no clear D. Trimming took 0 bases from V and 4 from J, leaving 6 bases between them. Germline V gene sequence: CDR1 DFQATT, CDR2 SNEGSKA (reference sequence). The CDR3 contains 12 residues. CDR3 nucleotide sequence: TGCAGTGCTAGAGAGTCAGTCTATGGCTACACCTTC. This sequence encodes CSARESVYGYTF.

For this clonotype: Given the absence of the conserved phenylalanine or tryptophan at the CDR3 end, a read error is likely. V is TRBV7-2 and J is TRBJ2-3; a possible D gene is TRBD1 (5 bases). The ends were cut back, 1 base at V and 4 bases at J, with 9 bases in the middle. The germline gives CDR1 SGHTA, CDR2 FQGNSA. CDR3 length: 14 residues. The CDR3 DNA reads TGTGCCAGCAGCTTAGATTGGGGCGCAGATACGCAGTATCTT. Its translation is CASSLDWGADTQYL.

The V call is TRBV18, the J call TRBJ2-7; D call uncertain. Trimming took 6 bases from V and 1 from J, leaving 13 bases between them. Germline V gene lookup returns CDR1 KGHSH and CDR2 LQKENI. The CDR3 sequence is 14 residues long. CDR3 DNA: TGTGCCAGCTCGCCCGGGTCTAATTCCTACGAGCAGTACTTC. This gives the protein CASSPGSNSYEQYF.

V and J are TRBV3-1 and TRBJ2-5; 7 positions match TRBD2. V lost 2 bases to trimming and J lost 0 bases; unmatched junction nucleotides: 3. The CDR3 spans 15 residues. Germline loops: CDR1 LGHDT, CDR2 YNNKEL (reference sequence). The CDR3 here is CASSQLGGYQETQYF. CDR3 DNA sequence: TGTGCCAGCAGCCAACTGGGGGGGTACCAAGAGACCCAGTACTTC.

The CDR3 reads CASSQVLGGQVDTQYF. The CDR3 DNA follows: TGTGCCAGCAGCCAAGTGTTAGGGGGGCAGGTAGATACGCAGTATTTT. The chain uses TRBV4-2 and TRBJ2-3; D is possibly TRBD1 or TRBD2 (6 bases each). CDR1 LGHNA and CDR2 YNFKEQ come from the germline V gene. V was cut by 1 base and J by 5 bases, with 16 bases left in between. The CDR3 loop spans 16 amino acids.

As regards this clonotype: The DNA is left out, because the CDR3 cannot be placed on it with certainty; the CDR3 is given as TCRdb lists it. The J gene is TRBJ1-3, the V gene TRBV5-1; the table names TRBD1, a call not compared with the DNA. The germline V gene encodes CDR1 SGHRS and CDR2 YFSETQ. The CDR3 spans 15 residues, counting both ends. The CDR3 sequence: CASSFGPGQGNTIYF.

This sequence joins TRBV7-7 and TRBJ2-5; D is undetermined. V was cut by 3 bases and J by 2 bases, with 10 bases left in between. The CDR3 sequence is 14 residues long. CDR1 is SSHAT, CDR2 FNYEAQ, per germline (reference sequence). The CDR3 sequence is CASSFYGIQETQYF. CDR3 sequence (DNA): TGTGCCAGCAGCTTTTACGGAATTCAAGAGACCCAGTACTTC.

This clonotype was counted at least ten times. DNA of the CDR3: TGCAGTGCTAGATCCGGTGTGGGGGAGCGTTACGAGCAGTACTTC. The encoded protein is CSARSGVGERYEQYF. V gene TRBV20-1 combines with J gene TRBJ2-5, with D possibly called TRBD1 or TRBD2 (5 bases each). The J call may be wrong; the DNA end is better matched by TRBJ2-7. CDR1 is DFQATT and CDR2 is SNEGSKA in the germline V gene (reference sequence). CDR3 length equals 15 residues.

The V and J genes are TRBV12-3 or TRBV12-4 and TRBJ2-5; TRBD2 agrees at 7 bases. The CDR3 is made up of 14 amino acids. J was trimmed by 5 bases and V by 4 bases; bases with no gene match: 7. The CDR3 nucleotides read TGTGCCAGCAGTTCAAGGACTAGAGTTGAGACCCAGTACTTC. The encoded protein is CASSSRTRVETQYF.

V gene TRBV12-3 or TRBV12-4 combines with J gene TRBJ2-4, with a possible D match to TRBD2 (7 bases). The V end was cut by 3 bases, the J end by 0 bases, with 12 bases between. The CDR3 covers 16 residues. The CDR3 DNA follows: TGTGCCAGCAGTTTTAGAGCGGGACAAGCCAAAAACATTCAGTACTTC. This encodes CASSFRAGQAKNIQYF.

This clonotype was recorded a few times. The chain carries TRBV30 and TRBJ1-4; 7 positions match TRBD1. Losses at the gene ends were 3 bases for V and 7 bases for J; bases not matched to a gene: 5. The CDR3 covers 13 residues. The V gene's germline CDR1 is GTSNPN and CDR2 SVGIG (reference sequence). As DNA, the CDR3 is TGTGCCTGGAGGAGACAGGGATTTGAAAAACTGTTTTTT. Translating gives CAWRRQGFEKLFF.

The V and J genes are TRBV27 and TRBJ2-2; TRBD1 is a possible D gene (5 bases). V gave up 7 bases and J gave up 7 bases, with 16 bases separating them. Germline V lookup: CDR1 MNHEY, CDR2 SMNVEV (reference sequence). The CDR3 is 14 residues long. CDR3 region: CASKRRGLNGELFF. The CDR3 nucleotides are TGTGCCAGCAAACGAAGGGGTTTGAACGGGGAGCTGTTTTTT.

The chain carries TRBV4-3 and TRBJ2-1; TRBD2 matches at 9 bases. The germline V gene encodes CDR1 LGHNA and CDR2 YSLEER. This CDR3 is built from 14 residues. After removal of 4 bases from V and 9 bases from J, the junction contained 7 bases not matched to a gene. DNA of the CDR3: TGCGCCAGCAGCCGAATGGGAGCGGGAGGTGAGCAGTTCTTC. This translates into CASSRMGAGGEQFF.

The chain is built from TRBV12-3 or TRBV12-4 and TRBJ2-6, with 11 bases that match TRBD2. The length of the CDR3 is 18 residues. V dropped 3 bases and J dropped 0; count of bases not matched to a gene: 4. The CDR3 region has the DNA TGTGCCAGCAGTTTGTCCGGGACTAGCGGCTCTGGGGCCAACGTCCTGACTTTC. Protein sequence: CASSLSGTSGSGANVLTF.

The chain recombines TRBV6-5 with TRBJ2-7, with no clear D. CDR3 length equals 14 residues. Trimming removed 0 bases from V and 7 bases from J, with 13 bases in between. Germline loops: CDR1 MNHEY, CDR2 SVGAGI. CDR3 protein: CASSYSGYLGEQYF. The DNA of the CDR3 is TGTGCCAGCAGTTACTCCGGATACCTTGGGGAGCAGTACTTC.

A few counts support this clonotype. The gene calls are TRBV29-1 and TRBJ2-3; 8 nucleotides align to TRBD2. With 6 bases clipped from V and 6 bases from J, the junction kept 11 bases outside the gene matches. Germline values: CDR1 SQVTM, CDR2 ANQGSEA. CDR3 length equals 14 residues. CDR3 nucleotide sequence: TGCAGCGTCCCTCGCAGCGGGAGCCTGGATACGCAGTATTTT. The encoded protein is CSVPRSGSLDTQYF.

CDR3 nucleotide sequence: TGTGCCAGCAGCGGTTTAACGGTGAACACTGAAGCTTTCTTT. It specifies CASSGLTVNTEAFF. V and J are TRBV9 and TRBJ1-1, with D unresolved. Germline V gene lookup returns CDR1 SGDLS and CDR2 YYNGEE. V dropped 3 bases and J dropped 0 bases, with 9 bases sitting between them. This CDR3 is built from 14 residues.

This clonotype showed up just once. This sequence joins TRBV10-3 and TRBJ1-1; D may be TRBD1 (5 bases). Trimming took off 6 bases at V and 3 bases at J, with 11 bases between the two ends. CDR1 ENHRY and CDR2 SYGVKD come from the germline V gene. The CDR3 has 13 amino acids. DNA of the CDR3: TGTGCCATCAGGAGCAGGGAGGACACTGAAGCTTTCTTT. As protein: CAIRSREDTEAFF.

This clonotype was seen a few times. Here the CDR3 reads CSATTGQWGLPLHF. In DNA form, the CDR3 reads TGCAGTGCCACTACGGGGCAGTGGGGGTTACCCCTCCACTTT. The V call is TRBV20-1, the J call TRBJ1-6, with D possibly being TRBD1 (5 bases). The CDR3 length is 14 residues. V dropped 6 bases and J dropped 12 bases, with 21 bases sitting between them. Germline lookup yields CDR1 DFQATT and CDR2 SNEGSKA (reference sequence).